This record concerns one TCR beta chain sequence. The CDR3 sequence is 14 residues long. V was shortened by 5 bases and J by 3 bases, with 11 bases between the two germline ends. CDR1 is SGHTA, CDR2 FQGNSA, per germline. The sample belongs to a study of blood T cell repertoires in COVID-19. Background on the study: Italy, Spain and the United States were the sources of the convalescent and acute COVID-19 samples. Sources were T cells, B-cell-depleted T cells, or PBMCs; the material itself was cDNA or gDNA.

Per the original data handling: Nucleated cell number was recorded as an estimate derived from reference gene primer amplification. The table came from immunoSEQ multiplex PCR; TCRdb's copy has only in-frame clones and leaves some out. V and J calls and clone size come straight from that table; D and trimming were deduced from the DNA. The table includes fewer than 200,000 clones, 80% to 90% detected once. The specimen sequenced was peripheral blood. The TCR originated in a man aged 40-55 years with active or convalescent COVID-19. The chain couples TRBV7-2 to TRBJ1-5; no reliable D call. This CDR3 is CASSPGGYNQPQHF. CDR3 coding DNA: TGTGCCAGCAGCCCGGGAGGCTACAATCAGCCCCAGCATTTT.